The present entry profiles one T cell receptor beta chain with its context. This sample is drawn from a study of blood T cell repertoires in COVID-19. All recovered Cohort 3 donors got two negative PCRs, got clearance, or saw symptom resolution. Original processing methods: For nucleated cells, counts were estimated from reference gene primer amplification. Generated by immunoSEQ multiplex PCR, the TCRdb table keeps only in-frame clones and is missing some. V and J calls and clone size follow that table, whereas D and trimming were derived from the DNA. The data contain approximately 270,000 clones, 70% to 90% of them singletons. This CDR3 has 15 residues. J was trimmed by 5 bases and V by 4 bases; bases with no gene match: 9. CDR1 and CDR2 (germline): SQVTM, ANQGSEA.

Input material: PBMCs or T cells enriched from blood (not recorded which). This chain links TRBV29-1 with TRBJ2-5; 11 bases match TRBD2. This TCR came from a woman aged 50 to 60 who had recovered from COVID-19. In nucleotides, the CDR3 is TGCAGCGTTGGGCTAGCGGGAGGTCCTGGGGAGACCCAGTACTTC. The encoded protein is CSVGLAGGPGETQYF.